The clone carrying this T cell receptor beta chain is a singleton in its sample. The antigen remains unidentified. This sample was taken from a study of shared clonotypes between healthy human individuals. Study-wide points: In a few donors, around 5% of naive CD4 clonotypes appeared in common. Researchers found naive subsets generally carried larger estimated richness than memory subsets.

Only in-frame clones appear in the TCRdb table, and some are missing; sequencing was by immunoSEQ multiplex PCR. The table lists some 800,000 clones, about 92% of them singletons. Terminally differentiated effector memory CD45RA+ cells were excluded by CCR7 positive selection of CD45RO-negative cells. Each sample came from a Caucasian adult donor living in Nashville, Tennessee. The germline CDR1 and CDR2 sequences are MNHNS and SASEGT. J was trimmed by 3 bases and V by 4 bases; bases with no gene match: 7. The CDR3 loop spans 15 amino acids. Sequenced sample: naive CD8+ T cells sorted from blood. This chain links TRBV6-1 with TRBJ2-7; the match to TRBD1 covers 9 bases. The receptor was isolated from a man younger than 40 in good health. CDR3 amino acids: CASSAWTGEFYEQYF. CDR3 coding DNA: TGTGCCAGCAGTGCCTGGACAGGGGAATTCTACGAGCAGTACTTC.